The 21 T cell receptor beta chains below all came from one sample that was sequenced in a study of blood T cell repertoires in COVID-19. Profiled with immunoSEQ multiplex PCR; TCRdb holds only in-frame clones, not every one. There are approximately 56,000 clones in the sample; nearly 90% occur only once, and around 9% lies in the top ten. The sample taken for sequencing was peripheral blood. These receptors came from an elderly man with active or convalescent COVID-19.

The V call is TRBV3-1 (or the pseudogene TRBV3-2), the J call TRBJ2-5, with 8 positions matching TRBD2. The J segment lost 3 bases and the V segment lost 0 bases, leaving 9 bases of the junction unmatched. Germline loops: CDR1 LGHDT, CDR2 YNNKEL (reference sequence). The CDR3 has 17 amino acids. The CDR3 reads CASSQDWSGSVEETQYF. CDR3 nucleotides: TGTGCCAGCAGCCAAGATTGGAGCGGGAGTGTAGAAGAGACCCAGTACTTC.

V and J are TRBV5-1 and TRBJ1-1; TRBD1 matches at 8 bases. CDR1 and CDR2 (germline): SGHRS, YFSETQ. V lost 4 bases to trimming and J lost 0 bases; unmatched junction nucleotides: 8. This CDR3 comprises 16 residues. CDR3 coding DNA: TGCGCCAGCAGCCTCGGACAGGGAGGGATGAACACTGAAGCTTTCTTT. Translation gives CASSLGQGGMNTEAFF. The full variable domain, its missing parts supplied by reference TRBV5-1 and TRBJ1-1, is KAGVTQTPRYLIKTRGQQVTLSCSPISGHRSVSWYQQTPGQGLQFLFEYFSETQRNKGNFPGRFSGRQFSNSRSEMNVSTLELGDSALYLCASSLGQGGMNTEAFFGQGTRLTVV.

This rearrangement joins TRBV4-3 to TRBJ2-7, with D tentatively TRBD1 (6 bases). With 1 base removed from V and 2 bases from J, the gap between germline ends came to 15 bases. This CDR3 region has 16 residues. Germline-derived CDR1 and CDR2 are LGHNA and YSLEER. In DNA form, the CDR3 reads TGCGCCAGCAGCCAAGTACTGGGGGCGCACCCCTACGAGCAGTACTTC. Translated, it gives CASSQVLGAHPYEQYF.

The rearrangement joins TRBV10-1 to TRBJ1-1, with 7 bases identical to TRBD1. CDR1 WNHNN and CDR2 SYGVQD come from the germline V gene (reference sequence). This CDR3 region has 13 residues. J lost 6 bases, V lost 6 bases, and 7 bases had no gene match. Here the CDR3 reads CASSDRVYPEAFF. CDR3 coding DNA: TGCGCCAGCAGCGACAGGGTTTATCCTGAAGCTTTCTTT.

This clone was observed a handful of times. The chain is built from TRBV4-3 and TRBJ2-2, with D tentatively TRBD1 (6 bases). V was pared by 3 bases and J by 4 bases, with 12 bases between. The germline V gene encodes CDR1 LGHNA and CDR2 YSLEER. The CDR3 contains 15 residues. CDR3 protein: CASSHYQGFTGELFF. CDR3 in DNA: TGCGCCAGCAGCCACTACCAGGGGTTCACCGGGGAGCTGTTTTTT.

This clone turned up a few times. The rearrangement joins TRBV19 to TRBJ1-5; 8 positions match TRBD1. Germline assignment: CDR1 LNHDA and CDR2 SQIVND (reference sequence). This CDR3 contains 14 residues. V shed 9 bases, J shed 5 bases, and the junction held 9 bases outside the gene matches. The CDR3 nucleotides read TGTGCCAGCCGCAGGGGGCAATCGCATCAGCCCCAGCATTTT. This codes for CASRRGQSHQPQHF.

V is TRBV7-9 and J is TRBJ1-1, with TRBD1 matching over 10 bases. Germline V gene data show CDR1 as SEHNR and CDR2 as FQNEAQ (reference sequence). This CDR3 contains 13 residues. V was pared by 5 bases and J by 10 bases, with 7 bases of the junction left unmatched. The CDR3 DNA follows: TGTGCCAGCAGCGCCCGGGACAGGGGAGGAGCTTTCTTT. The encoded protein is CASSARDRGGAFF.

The V and J genes are TRBV19 and TRBJ1-2; no clear D gene. V lost 2 bases and J lost 7, with 11 bases in between. Germline CDR1 LNHDA, CDR2 SQIVND (reference sequence). The CDR3 length is 13 residues. The CDR3 region has the DNA TGTGCCAGTAGTATACTCGAGGTCGGTGGCTACACCTTC. Translating it yields CASSILEVGGYTF.

The count of this clone is one. The chain couples TRBV6-5 to TRBJ1-1, with D maybe TRBD1 (6 bases). Between the trimmed V and J ends, which lost 7 bases and 1 base, there was a span of 10 bases. The CDR3 sequence is 13 residues long. Germline values: CDR1 MNHEY, CDR2 SVGAGI. The CDR3: CASTSTGNTEAFF. The DNA of the CDR3 is TGTGCCAGCACTTCGACAGGGAACACTGAAGCTTTCTTT.

The chain uses TRBV18 and TRBJ1-5; D is perhaps TRBD1 (5 bases). The CDR3 contains 14 residues. Germline V lookup: CDR1 KGHSH, CDR2 LQKENI. Trimming removed 8 bases at V and 2 bases at J, with 13 bases between. CDR3 DNA sequence: TGTGCCAGCCCCCCGGGGGACCGCAATCAGCCCCAGCATTTT. It yields the protein CASPPGDRNQPQHF.

The V gene is TRBV7-8, the J gene TRBJ1-2; 7 bases are a match to TRBD1. This CDR3 has 13 residues. The trim removed 1 base at V and 10 bases at J, leaving 6 bases unmatched. Germline V gives CDR1 SGHVS, CDR2 FQNEAQ. The CDR3: CASSLDRGQYYTF. The CDR3 bases are TGTGCCAGCAGCTTAGACAGGGGCCAGTACTACACCTTC.

The chain combines TRBV2 with TRBJ2-7; D possibly corresponds to TRBD2 (6 bases). The CDR3 totals 14 residues. CDR1 and CDR2 from the germline V gene are SNHLY and FYNNEI. The ends were cut back, 7 bases at V and 0 bases at J, with 13 bases in the middle. The CDR3 loop reads CASNVEGPSYEQYF. The CDR3 DNA sequence: TGTGCCAGCAACGTGGAGGGCCCCTCCTACGAGCAGTACTTC.

The chain has TRBV3-1 (or the pseudogene TRBV3-2) and TRBJ2-5; no firm D call. Germline V gene sequence: CDR1 LGHDT, CDR2 YNNKEL (reference sequence). Between the trimmed V and J ends, which lost 1 base and 5 bases, there was a span of 5 bases. The length of the CDR3 is 12 residues. The CDR3 coding sequence is TGTGCCAGCAGCCAAGGCCGGGAGACCCAGTACTTC. It is translated as CASSQGRETQYF.

This clone has just one count. The chain joins TRBV7-9 to TRBJ2-3; 7 positions match TRBD2. Germline V gives CDR1 SEHNR, CDR2 FQNEAQ (reference sequence). The CDR3 has 13 amino acids. Germline trimming cut 5 bases from V and 5 bases from J; bases unmatched to any gene: 4. CDR3 sequence: CASSRREGDTQYF. DNA of the CDR3: TGTGCCAGCAGCCGCAGGGAGGGAGATACGCAGTATTTT.

The CDR3 DNA follows: TGTGCCAGCAGTTTATTGGGACAGACTAATGAAAAACTGTTTTTT. Its translation: CASSLLGQTNEKLFF. The chain combines TRBV27 with TRBJ1-4; 7 nucleotides line up with TRBD1. CDR1 and CDR2 from the germline V gene are MNHEY and SMNVEV (reference sequence). CDR3 length equals 15 residues. Trimming took 1 base from V and 2 from J; bases not matched to a gene: 1.

V and J are TRBV5-1 and TRBJ1-2, with a possible D match to TRBD1 (6 bases). Looked up from germline, CDR1 is SGHRS and CDR2 is YFSETQ. V lost 4 bases and J lost 0, with 16 bases in between. CDR3 length equals 16 residues. The CDR3 protein is CASSAEPGHPNYGYTF. The CDR3 coding sequence is TGCGCCAGCAGCGCAGAACCGGGACACCCTAACTATGGCTACACCTTC.

The rearrangement links TRBV5-4 to TRBJ2-1, with D uncertain. The CDR3 loop spans 16 amino acids. CDR1 and CDR2 (germline): SGHNT, YYREEE (reference sequence). The germline V and J ends were trimmed by 0 bases and 0 bases, with 10 bases remaining between them. CDR3 sequence reads: CASSLGAPSSYNEQFF. CDR3 DNA: TGTGCCAGCAGCTTGGGTGCCCCGAGCTCCTACAATGAGCAGTTCTTC.

Only one count was recorded for this clone. The V gene is TRBV6-1, the J gene TRBJ1-1; the D is unclear. The CDR3 is 15 amino acids. V dropped 1 base and J dropped 1 base, with 10 bases sitting between them. CDR1 is MNHNS, CDR2 SASEGT, per germline. CDR3 nucleotide sequence: TGTGCCAGCAGTGAAGTAAGGCGGCCGAACACTGAAGCTTTCTTT. Protein sequence: CASSEVRRPNTEAFF.

This chain connects TRBV6-1 to TRBJ2-1; tentative D call: TRBD2 (6 bases). The length of the CDR3 is 15 residues. The germline V gene has CDR1 MNHNS and CDR2 SASEGT. Trimming shortened V by 5 bases and J by 4 bases, and 15 bases separated the two germline ends. The CDR3 DNA follows: TGTGCCAGCAGTCCACTAGCCGGCGTATACAATGAGCAGTTCTTC. Amino acid sequence: CASSPLAGVYNEQFF.

The chain uses TRBV13 and TRBJ2-5; 11 bases match TRBD2. The CDR3 has 15 amino acids. Germline V gene data show CDR1 as PRHDT and CDR2 as FYEKMQ (reference sequence). V gave up 3 bases and J gave up 5 bases; unmatched junction bases: 5. In DNA, the CDR3 is TGTGCCAGCAGCTTCCCTAGCGGGGGGAGTGAGACCCAGTACTTC. Translating it yields CASSFPSGGSETQYF.

The chain has TRBV11-2 and TRBJ2-5, with 9 bases matching TRBD1. V trimming: 2 bases; J trimming: 5 bases; junction bases outside the gene matches: 9. Germline loops: CDR1 SGHAT, CDR2 FQNNGV. This CDR3 is 16 amino acids long. Here the CDR3 DNA reads TGTGCCAGCAGCTTATCATCCGGGACAGGGAGGGAGACCCAGTACTTC. Its translation: CASSLSSGTGRETQYF.